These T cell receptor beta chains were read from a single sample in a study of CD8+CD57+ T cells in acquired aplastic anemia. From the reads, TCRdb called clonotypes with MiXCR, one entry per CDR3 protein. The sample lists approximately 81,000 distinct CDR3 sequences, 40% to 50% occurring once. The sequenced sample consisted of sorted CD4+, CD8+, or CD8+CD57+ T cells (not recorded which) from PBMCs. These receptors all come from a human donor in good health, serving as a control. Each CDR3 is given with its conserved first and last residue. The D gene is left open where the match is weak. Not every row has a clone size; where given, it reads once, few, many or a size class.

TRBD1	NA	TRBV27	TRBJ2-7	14	CASSSRTGGYEQYF	TGTGCCAGCAGTTCACGGACAGGGGGCTACGAGCAGTACTTC
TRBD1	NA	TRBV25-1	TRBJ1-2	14	CASSGWGQGNGYTF	TGTGCCAGCAGTGGGTGGGGACAGGGGAATGGCTACACCTTC
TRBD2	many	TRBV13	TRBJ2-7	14	CASSAGESSYEQYF	TGTGCCAGCAGCGCGGGGGAGAGCTCCTACGAGCAGTACTTC
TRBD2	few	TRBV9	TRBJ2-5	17	CASSVDGGRPYQETQYF	TGTGCCAGCAGCGTAGATGGCGGGAGGCCGTACCAAGAGACCCAGTACTTC
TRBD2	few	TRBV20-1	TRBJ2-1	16	CSARRLAELSYNEQFF	TGCAGTGCTAGACGACTAGCGGAGCTCTCCTACAATGAGCAGTTCTTC
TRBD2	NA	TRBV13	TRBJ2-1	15	CASSPRTSGVSEQFF	TGTGCCAGCAGCCCCCGGACTAGCGGGGTTAGTGAGCAGTTCTTC
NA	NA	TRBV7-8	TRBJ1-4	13	CASSERGREKLFF	TGTGCCAGTTCGGAAAGGGGTAGAGAAAAACTGTTTTTT
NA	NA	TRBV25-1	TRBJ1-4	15	CASSDWLRGDEKLFF	TGTGCCAGCAGTGACTGGCTAAGGGGGGATGAAAAACTGTTTTTT
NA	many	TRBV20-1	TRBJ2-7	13	CSAIPRGAFEQYF	TGCAGTGCTATTCCGAGGGGGGCTTTCGAGCAGTACTTC
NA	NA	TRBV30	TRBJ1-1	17	CAWSSPQVRPENTEAFF	TGTGCCTGGAGTTCCCCCCAGGTGCGTCCGGAGAACACTGAAGCTTTCTTT
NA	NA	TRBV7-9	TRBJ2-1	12	CASSLDRAEQFF	TGTGCCAGCAGCCTGGACAGAGCGGAGCAGTTCTTC
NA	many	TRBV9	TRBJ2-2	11	CASSVPGELFF	TGTGCCAGCAGCGTACCTGGGGAGCTGTTTTTT
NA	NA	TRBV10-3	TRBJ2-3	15	CAISETVSVTDTQYF	TGTGCCATCAGTGAGACCGTATCGGTCACAGATACGCAGTATTTT
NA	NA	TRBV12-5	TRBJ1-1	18	CASGLALRADSGNTEAFF	TGTGCTAGTGGTTTGGCTCTGCGGGCGGACAGCGGGAACACTGAAGCTTTCTTT
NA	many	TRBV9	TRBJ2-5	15	CASSVAAVRGETQYF	TGTGCCAGCAGCGTAGCGGCGGTCCGGGGAGAGACCCAGTACTTC
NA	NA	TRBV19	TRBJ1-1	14	CASSIRTGNTEAFF	TGTGCCAGTAGTATCCGGACGGGGAACACTGAAGCTTTCTTT